Given below is one T cell receptor beta chain in context. J lost 1 base, V lost 7 bases, and 10 bases had no gene match. Looked up from germline, CDR1 is SGHDT and CDR2 is YYEEEE. The CDR3 spans 18 residues. The data were taken from a study of CD8 T cells in Susac syndrome. cDNA came from around 0.5 to 1 ug RNA primed by random hexamers. TCRdb reanalysed the immunoSEQ multiplex PCR reads using MiXCR and keeps one entry per CDR3 protein. The profile shows about 73,000 distinct CDR3 sequences, approximately 94% of them singletons. CD8+ and CD4+ T cells from blood underwent TCR beta sequencing, which was carried out in a high-throughput format.

The gene calls are TRBV5-6 and TRBJ2-6; 11 bases align to TRBD2. This clonotype originated in a human donor with multiple sclerosis. The sample taken for sequencing was CD8+ T cells from PBMCs. The CDR3 region is CASSYLAGGGSGANVLTF. As DNA, the CDR3 is TGTGCCAGCTCTTATTTAGCGGGAGGGGGTTCTGGGGCCAACGTCCTGACTTTC.